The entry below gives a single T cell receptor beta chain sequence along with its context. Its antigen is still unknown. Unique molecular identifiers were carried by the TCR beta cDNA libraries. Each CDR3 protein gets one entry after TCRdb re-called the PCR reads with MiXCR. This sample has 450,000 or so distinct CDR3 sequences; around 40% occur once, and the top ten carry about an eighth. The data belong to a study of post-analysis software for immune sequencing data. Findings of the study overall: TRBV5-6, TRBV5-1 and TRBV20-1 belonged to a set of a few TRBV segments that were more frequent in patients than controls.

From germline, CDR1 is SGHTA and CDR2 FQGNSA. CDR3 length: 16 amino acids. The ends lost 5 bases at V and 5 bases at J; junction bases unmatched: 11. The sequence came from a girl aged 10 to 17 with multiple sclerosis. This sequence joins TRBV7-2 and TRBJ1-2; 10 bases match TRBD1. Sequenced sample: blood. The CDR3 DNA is TGTGCCAGCAGCCCCCGCCCCGGGACAGGGGTGTATGGCTACACCTTC. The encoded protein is CASSPRPGTGVYGYTF.